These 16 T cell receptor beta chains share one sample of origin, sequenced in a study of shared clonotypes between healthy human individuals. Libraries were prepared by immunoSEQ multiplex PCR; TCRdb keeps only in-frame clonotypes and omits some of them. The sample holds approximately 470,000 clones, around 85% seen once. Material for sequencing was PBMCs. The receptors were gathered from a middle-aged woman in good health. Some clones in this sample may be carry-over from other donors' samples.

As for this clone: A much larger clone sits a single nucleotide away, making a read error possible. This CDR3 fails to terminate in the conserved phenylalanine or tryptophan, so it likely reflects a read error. The CDR3 reads CASTPVPHRGMNTEAFI. The CDR3 nucleotides are TGTGCCAGTACCCCTGTCCCCCACAGGGGCATGAACACTGAAGCTTTCATT. The chain carries TRBV19 and TRBJ1-1; TRBD1 agrees at 7 bases. After removal of 7 bases from V and 0 bases from J, the junction contained 14 bases not matched to a gene. CDR1 LNHDA and CDR2 SQIVND come from the germline V gene (reference sequence). This CDR3 spans 17 amino acids.

Here the CDR3 reads CASSLWLAGNEQYF. The CDR3, as DNA: TGTGCCAGCAGCTTATGGTTAGCGGGGAACGAGCAGTACTTC. The chain couples TRBV13 to TRBJ2-7, with 8 nucleotides matching TRBD2. Losses at the gene ends were 2 bases for V and 5 bases for J; bases not matched to a gene: 5. The CDR3 totals 14 residues. Germline CDR1 is PRHDT and CDR2 is FYEKMQ (reference sequence).

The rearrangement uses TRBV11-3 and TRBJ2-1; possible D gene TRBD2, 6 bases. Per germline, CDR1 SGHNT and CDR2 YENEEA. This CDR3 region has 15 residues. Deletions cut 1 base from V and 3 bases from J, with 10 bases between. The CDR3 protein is CASSLGGAGYNEQFF. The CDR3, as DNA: TGTGCCAGCAGCTTAGGGGGAGCGGGCTACAATGAGCAGTTCTTC.

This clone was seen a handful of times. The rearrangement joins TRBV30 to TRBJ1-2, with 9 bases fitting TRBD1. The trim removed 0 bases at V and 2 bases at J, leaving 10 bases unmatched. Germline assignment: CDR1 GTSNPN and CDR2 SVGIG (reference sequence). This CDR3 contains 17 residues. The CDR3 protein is CAWSVLYRGRRNYGYTF. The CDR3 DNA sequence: TGTGCCTGGAGTGTACTGTACAGGGGGCGCCGAAACTATGGCTACACCTTC.

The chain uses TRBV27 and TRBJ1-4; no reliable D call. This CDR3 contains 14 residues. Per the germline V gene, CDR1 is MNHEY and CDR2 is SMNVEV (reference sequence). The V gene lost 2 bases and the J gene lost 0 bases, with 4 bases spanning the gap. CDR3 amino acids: CASSLHPTNEKLFF. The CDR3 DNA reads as TGTGCCAGCAGTTTACATCCAACTAATGAAAAACTGTTTTTT. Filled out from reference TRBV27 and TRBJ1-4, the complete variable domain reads EAQVTQNPRYLITVTGKKLTVTCSQNMNHEYMSWYRQDPGLGLRQIYYSMNVEVTDKGDVPEGYKVSRKEKRNFPLILESPSPNQTSLYFCASSLHPTNEKLFFGSGTQLSVL.

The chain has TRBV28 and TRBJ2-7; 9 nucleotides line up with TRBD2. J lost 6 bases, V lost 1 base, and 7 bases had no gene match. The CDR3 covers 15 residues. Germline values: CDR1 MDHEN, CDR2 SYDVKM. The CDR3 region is CASSLSGGRDFEQYF. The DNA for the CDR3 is TGTGCCAGCAGTTTATCCGGCGGGAGGGATTTCGAGCAGTACTTC.

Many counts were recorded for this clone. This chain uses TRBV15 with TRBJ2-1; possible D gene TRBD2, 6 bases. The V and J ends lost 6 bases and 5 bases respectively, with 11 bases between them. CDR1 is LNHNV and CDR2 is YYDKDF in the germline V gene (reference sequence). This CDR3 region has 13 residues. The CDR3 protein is CATSSGFDNEQFF. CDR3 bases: TGTGCCACCAGTAGCGGTTTCGACAATGAGCAGTTCTTC. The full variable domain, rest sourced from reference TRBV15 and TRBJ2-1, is DAMVIQNPRYQVTQFGKPVTLSCSQTLNHNVMYWYQQKSSQAPKLLFHYYDKDFNNEADTPDNFQSRRPNTSFCFLDIRSPGLGDTAMYLCATSSGFDNEQFFGPGTRLTVL.

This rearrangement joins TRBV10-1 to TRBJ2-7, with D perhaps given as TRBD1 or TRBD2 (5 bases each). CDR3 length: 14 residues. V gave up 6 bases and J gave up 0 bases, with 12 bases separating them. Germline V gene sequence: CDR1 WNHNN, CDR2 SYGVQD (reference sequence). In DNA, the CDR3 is TGCGCCAGCAGCAGGGACCCTAGCTCCTACGAGCAGTACTTC. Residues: CASSRDPSSYEQYF.

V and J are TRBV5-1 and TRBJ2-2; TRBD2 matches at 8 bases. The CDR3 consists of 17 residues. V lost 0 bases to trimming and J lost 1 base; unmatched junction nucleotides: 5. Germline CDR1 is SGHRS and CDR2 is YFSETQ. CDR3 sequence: CASSLAPTSVNTGELFF. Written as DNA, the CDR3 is TGCGCCAGCAGCTTGGCCCCGACTAGCGTGAACACCGGGGAGCTGTTTTTT.

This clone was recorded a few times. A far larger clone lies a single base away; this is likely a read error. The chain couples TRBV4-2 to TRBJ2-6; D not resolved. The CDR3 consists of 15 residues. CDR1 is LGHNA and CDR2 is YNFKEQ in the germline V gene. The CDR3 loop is CAGSQDRLQSNVLTF. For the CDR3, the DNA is TGTGCCGGCAGCCAAGACCGACTCCAATCCAACGTCCTGACTTTC.

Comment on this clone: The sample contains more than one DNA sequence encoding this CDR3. The CDR3, as DNA: TGTGCCAGCAGTTTACCCCCCTATGGCTACACCTTC. Encoded protein: CASSLPPYGYTF. This sequence joins TRBV28 and TRBJ1-2; D remains unclear. V lost 2 bases and J 4 bases, leaving 5 bases between the germline ends. CDR3 size: 12 residues. Germline CDR1 reads MDHEN; CDR2 reads SYDVKM.

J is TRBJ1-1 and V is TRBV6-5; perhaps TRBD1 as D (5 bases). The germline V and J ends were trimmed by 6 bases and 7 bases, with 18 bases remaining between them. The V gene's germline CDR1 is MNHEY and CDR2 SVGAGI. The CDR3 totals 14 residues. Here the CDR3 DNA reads TGTGCCAGCAGGCGAATCCAGGGTCGGAGTGAAGCTTTCTTT. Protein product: CASRRIQGRSEAFF.

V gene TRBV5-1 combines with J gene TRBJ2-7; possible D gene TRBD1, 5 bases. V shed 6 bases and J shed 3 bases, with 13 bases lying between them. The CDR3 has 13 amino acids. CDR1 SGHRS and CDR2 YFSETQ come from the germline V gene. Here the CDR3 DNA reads TGCGCCAGCAACAGGACGGAAGGCTACGAGCAGTACTTC. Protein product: CASNRTEGYEQYF.

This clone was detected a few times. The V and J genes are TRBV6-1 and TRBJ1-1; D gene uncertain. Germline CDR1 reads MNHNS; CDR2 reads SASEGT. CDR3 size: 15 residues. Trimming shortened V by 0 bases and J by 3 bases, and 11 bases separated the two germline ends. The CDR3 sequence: CASSEAGFEYTEAFF. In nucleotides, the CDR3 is TGTGCCAGCAGTGAAGCTGGGTTCGAGTACACTGAAGCTTTCTTT.

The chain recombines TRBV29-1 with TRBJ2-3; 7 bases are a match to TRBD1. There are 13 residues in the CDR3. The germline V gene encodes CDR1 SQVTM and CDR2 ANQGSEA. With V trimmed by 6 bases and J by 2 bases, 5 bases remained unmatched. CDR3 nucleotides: TGCAGCGTCGGACAGGCTCACACAGATACGCAGTATTTT. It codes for CSVGQAHTDTQYF.

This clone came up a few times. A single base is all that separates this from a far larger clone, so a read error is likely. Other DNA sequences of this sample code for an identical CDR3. The CDR3 DNA is TGTGCCAGCAGTGTAGGGACAGCTAACACTTACGAGCAGTACTTC. It specifies CASSVGTANTYEQYF. This chain links TRBV6-1 with TRBJ2-7; 7 nucleotides match TRBD1. The CDR3 loop spans 15 amino acids. The trim removed 4 bases at V and 4 bases at J, leaving 10 bases unmatched. Germline CDR1 is MNHNS and CDR2 is SASEGT.